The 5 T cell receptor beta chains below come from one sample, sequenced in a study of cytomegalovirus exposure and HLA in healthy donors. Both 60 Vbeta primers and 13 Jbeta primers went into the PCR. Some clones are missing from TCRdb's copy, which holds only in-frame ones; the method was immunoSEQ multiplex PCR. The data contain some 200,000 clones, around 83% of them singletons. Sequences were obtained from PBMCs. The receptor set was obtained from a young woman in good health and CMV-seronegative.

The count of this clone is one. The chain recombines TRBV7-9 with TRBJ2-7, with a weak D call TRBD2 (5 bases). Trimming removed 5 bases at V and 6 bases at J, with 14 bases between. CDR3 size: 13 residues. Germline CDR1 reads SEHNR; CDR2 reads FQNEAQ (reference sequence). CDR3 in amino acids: CASSRTPSSEQYF. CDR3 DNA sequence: TGTGCCAGCAGCCGTACCCCTAGCTCCGAGCAGTACTTC.

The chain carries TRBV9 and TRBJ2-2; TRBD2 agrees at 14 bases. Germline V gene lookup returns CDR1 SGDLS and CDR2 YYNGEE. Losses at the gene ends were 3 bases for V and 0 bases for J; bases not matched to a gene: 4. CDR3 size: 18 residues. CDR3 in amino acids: CASSEGLAGAPNTGELFF. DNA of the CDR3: TGTGCCAGCAGCGAGGGACTAGCGGGGGCCCCGAACACCGGGGAGCTGTTTTTT.

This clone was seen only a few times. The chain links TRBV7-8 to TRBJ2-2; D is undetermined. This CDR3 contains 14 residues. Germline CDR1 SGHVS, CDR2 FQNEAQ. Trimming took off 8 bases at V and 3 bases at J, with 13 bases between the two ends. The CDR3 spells CASYSEFYTGELFF. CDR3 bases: TGTGCCAGCTATTCGGAGTTTTACACCGGGGAGCTGTTTTTT.

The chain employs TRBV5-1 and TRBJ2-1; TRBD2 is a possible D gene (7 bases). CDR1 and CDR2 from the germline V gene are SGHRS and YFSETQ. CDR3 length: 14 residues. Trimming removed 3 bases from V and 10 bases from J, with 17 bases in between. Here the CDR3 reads CASSSGRGGPEQFF. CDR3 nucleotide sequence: TGCGCCAGCAGCTCAGGGAGGGGGGGCCCCGAGCAGTTCTTC.

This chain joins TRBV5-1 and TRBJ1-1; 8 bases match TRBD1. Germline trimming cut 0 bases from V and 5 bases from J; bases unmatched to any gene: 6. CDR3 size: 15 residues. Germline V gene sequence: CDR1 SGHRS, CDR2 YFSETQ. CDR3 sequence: CASSLAGQGGTEAFF. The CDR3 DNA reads TGCGCCAGCAGCTTGGCCGGACAGGGTGGGACTGAAGCTTTCTTT.